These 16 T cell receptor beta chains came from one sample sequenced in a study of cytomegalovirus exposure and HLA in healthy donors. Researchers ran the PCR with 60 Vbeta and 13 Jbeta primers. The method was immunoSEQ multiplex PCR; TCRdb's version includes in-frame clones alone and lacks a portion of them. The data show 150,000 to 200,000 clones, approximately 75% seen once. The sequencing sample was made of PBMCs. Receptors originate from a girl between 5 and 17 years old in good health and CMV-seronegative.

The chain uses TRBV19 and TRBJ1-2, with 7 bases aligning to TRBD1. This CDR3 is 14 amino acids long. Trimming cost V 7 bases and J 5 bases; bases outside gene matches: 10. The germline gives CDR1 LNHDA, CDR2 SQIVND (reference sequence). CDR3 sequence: CASIDTSRGYGYTF. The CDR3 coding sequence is TGTGCCAGTATTGATACGAGCAGGGGGTATGGCTACACCTTC.

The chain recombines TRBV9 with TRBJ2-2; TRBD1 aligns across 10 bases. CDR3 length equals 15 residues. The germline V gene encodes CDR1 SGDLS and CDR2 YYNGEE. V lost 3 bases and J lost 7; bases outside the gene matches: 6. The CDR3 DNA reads TGTGCCAGCAGCGAGACAGGGGGCTTGAACGGGGAGCTGTTTTTT. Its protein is CASSETGGLNGELFF.

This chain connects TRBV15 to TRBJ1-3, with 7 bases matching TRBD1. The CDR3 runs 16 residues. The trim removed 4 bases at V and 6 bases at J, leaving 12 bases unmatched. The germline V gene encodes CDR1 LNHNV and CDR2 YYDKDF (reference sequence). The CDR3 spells CATSNRQGSIENTIYF. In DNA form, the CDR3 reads TGTGCCACCAGCAACAGACAGGGATCTATAGAAAACACCATATATTTT.

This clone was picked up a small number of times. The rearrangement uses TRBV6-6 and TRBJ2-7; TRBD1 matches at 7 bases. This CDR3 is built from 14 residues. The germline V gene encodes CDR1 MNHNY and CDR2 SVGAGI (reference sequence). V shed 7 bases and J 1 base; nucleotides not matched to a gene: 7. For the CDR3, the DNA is TGTGCCAGCACCCCCCGGGACAGATCCTACGAGCAGTACTTC. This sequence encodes CASTPRDRSYEQYF.

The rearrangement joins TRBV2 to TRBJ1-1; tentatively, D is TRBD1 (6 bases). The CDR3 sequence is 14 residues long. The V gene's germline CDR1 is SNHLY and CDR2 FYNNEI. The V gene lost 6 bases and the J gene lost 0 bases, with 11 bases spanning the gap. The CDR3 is CASRLDSMNTEAFF. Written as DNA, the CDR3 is TGTGCCAGCAGACTGGACAGCATGAACACTGAAGCTTTCTTT.

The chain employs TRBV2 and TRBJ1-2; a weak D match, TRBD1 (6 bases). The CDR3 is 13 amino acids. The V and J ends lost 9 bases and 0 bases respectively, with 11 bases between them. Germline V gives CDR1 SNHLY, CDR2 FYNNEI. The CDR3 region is CARGQLPNYGYTF. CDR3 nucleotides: TGTGCCAGAGGACAGCTCCCTAACTATGGCTACACCTTC.

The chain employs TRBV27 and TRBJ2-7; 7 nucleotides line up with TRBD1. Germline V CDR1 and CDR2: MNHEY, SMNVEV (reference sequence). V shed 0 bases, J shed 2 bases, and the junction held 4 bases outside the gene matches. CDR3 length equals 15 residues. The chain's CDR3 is CASSLSLGQPYEQYF. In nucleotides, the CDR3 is TGTGCCAGCAGTTTATCGTTGGGACAGCCCTACGAGCAGTACTTC.

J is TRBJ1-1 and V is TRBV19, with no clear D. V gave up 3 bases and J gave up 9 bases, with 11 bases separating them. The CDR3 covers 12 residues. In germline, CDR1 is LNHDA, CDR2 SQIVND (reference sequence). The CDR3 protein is CASSIWGDKAFF. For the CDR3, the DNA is TGTGCCAGTAGTATTTGGGGAGATAAAGCTTTCTTT.

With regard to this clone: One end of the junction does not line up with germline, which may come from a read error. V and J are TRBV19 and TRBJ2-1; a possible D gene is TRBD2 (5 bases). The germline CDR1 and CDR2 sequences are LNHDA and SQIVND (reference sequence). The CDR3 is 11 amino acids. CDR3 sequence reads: CASVDYNEQFF. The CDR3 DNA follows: TGTGCCAGTGTCGACTACAACGAGCAGTTCTTC.

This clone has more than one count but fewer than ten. The CDR3 spells CASSLSGTGNYGYTF. The CDR3, as DNA: TGCGCCAGCAGCTTGTCCGGGACAGGGAACTATGGCTACACCTTC. This chain links TRBV5-1 with TRBJ1-2; 9 nucleotides agree with TRBD1. CDR3 length: 15 residues. Germline CDR1 SGHRS, CDR2 YFSETQ. V shed 1 base, J shed 2 bases, and the junction held 3 bases outside the gene matches.

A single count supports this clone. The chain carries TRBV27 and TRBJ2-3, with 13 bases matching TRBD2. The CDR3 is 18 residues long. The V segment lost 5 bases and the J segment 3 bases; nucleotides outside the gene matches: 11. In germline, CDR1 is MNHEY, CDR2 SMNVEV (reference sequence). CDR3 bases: TGTGCCAGCAGTCCAACTAGCGGGGGGGCCGGGGCGACAGATACGCAGTATTTT. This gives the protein CASSPTSGGAGATDTQYF.

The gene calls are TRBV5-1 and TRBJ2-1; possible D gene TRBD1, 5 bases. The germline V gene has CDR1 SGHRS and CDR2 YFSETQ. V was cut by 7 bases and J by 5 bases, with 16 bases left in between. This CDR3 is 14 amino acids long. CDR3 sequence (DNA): TGCGCCAGCTACAGCCTATCAGGGAACAATGAGCAGTTCTTC. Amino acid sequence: CASYSLSGNNEQFF.

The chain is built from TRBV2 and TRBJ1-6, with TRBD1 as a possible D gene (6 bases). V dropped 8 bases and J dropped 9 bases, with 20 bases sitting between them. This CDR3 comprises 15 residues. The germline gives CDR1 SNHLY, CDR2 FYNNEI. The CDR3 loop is CASSSGGPGGSPLHF. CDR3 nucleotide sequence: TGTGCCAGCTCCTCGGGGGGGCCTGGGGGTTCACCCCTCCACTTT.

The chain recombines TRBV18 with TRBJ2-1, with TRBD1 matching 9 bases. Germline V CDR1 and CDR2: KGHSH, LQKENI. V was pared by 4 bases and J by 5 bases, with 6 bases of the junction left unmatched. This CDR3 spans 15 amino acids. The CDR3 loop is CASSLPRDRDNEQFF. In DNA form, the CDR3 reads TGTGCCAGCTCACTCCCGAGGGACAGGGACAATGAGCAGTTCTTC.

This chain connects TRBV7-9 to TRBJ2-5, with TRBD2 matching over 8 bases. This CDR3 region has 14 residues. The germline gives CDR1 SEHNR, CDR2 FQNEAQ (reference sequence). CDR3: CALDGAGVQETQYF. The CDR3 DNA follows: TGTGCTTTAGATGGAGCGGGGGTACAAGAGACCCAGTACTTC.

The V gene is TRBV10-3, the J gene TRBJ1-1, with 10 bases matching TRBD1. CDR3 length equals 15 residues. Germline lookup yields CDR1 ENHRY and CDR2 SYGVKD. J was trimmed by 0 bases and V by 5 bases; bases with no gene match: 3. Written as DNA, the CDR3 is TGTGCCATCAGTTGGACAGGGGGGATGAACACTGAAGCTTTCTTT. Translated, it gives CAISWTGGMNTEAFF.